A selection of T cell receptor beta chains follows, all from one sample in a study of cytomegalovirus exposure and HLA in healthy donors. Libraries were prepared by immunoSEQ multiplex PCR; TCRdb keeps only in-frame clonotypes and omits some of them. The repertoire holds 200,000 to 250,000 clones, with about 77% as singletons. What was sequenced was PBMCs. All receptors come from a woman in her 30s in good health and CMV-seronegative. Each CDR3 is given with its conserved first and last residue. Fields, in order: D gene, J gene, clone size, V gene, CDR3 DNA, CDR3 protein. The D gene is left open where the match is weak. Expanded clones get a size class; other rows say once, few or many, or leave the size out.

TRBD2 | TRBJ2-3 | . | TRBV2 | TGTGCCAGCAGTAAAACTAGCGGAGGAGATACGCAGTATTTT | CASSKTSGGDTQYF
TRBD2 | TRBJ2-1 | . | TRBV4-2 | TGTGCCAGCAGCCCTAAGACTAGCGGGAGACTGTGGGGGCAGTTCTTC | CASSPKTSGRLWGQFF
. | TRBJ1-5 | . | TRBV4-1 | TGCGCCAGCAGCCGGCAGGGGAATCAGCCCCAGCATTTT | CASSRQGNQPQHF
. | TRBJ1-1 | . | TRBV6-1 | TGTGCCAGCAGTGTAAGCCTAAACACTGAAGCTTTCTTT | CASSVSLNTEAFF
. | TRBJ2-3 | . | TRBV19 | TGTGCCAGTACCCCGGACGGGGTGTATTCGATACAAAGCACAGATACGCAGTATTTT | CASTPDGVYSIQSTDTQYF
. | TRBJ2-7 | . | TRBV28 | TGTGCCAGCAGTATCCCCGCCCGGACAGCGTCCTACGAGCAGTACTTC | CASSIPARTASYEQYF
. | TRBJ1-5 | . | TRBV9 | TGTGCCAGCAGCGTATGCCGCGGGTATAGCAATCAGCCCCAGCATTTT | CASSVCRGYSNQPQHF
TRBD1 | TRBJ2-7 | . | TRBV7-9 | TGTGCCAGCACCCGGGTGGGACAGGGGGTCCCCTACGAGCAGTACTTC | CASTRVGQGVPYEQYF
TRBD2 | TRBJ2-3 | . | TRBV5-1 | TGCGCCAGCAGTCCGTGGGCGGGGGGCGGCACAGATACGCAGTATTTT | CASSPWAGGGTDTQYF
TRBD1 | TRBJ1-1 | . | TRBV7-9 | TGTGCCAGCAGGACTTATATGGACAGGGAAGCTTTCTTT | CASRTYMDREAFF
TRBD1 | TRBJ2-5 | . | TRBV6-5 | TGTGCCAGCAGGAGGGACAGGGGCATATCGCAGACCCAGTACTTC | CASRRDRGISQTQYF
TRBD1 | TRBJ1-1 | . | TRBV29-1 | TGCAGCGTTGAGCGACAGGGGGCTAACACTGAAGCTTTCTTT | CSVERQGANTEAFF
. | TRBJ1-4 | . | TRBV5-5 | TGTGCCAGCAGCTTATTAAATGGCAACGAAAAACTGTTTTTT | CASSLLNGNEKLFF
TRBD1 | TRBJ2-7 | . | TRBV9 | TGTGCCAGCAGCGGGCTACAGGGGCGCGAGCAGTACTTC | CASSGLQGREQYF
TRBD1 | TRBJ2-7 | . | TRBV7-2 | TGTGCCAGCAGGAGGGACAGGGGGCTAGGAGAGCAGTACTTC | CASRRDRGLGEQYF
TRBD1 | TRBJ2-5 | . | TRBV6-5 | TGTGCCAGCAGTTACGCGGGGACAGGGGGGAAGACCCAGTACTTC | CASSYAGTGGKTQYF
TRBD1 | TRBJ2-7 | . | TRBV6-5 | TGTGCCAGCAGTTCCGGACAGGGCAGCGACGAGCAGTACTTC | CASSSGQGSDEQYF
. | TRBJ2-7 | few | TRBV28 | TGTGCCAGCAGTTTTAGCTCCTACGAGCAGTACTTC | CASSFSSYEQYF
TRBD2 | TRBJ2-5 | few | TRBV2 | TGTGCCAGCAGTGCTTTACTAGCGGAAGAGACCCAGTACTTC | CASSALLAEETQYF
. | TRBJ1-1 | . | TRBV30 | TGTGCCTGGAGTCCAGTCACTGAAGCTTTCTTT | CAWSPVTEAFF
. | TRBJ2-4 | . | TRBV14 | TGTGCCAGCGCAGGGAACAGAGCCAAAAACATTCAGTACTTC | CASAGNRAKNIQYF
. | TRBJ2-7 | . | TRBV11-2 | TGTGCCAGCAGCTTAGGCCCAGGGTTAAGTTACGAGCAGTACTTC | CASSLGPGLSYEQYF
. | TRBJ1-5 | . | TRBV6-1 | TGTGCCAGCAGCCTGGGGGGGGCTCATCAGCCCCAGCATTTT | CASSLGGAHQPQHF
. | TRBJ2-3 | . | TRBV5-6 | TGTGCCAGCAGCCCGGGACATAACACAGATACGCAGTATTTT | CASSPGHNTDTQYF
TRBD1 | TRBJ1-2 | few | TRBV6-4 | TGTGCCAGCAGACGGGGCAGGGGGACTAACTATGGCTACACCTTC | CASRRGRGTNYGYTF
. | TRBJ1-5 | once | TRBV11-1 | TGTGCCAGCAGCTTAAGTAGGCAGGGGAGACCCGCTTTCTGGCAGCCCCAGCATTTT | CASSLSRQGRPAFWQPQHF
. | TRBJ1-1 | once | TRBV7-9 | TGTGCCAGCAGGCGGACAGCTTCTGTTGAAGCTTTCTTT | CASRRTASVEAFF
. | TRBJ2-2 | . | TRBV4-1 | TGCGCCAGCAGCCAAGTGGGCGGGTCGAACACCGGGGAGCTGTTTTTT | CASSQVGGSNTGELFF
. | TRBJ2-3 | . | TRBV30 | TGTGCCTGGAGGGGGAGTCTCCGAGGTACGCAGTATTTT | CAWRGSLRGTQYF
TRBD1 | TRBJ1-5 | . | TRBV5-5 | TGTGCCAGCAGCTTGGAGGACAGGTTTTCTCAGCCCCAGCATTTT | CASSLEDRFSQPQHF
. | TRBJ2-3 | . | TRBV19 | TGTGCCAGTAGTCCCCCCGGGCGGGCCACAGATACGCAGTATTTT | CASSPPGRATDTQYF
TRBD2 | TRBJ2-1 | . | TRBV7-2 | TGTGCCAGCAGCTTATCCTATAGCGGGAGGGCCAAGAATGAGCAGTTCTTC | CASSLSYSGRAKNEQFF
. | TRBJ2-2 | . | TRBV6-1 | TGTGCCAGCAGTGAAGAGTCAGGGGGGCTCGGGGAGCTGTTTTTT | CASSEESGGLGELFF
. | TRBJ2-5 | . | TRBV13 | TGTGCCAGCAGCCCCGGGGGAGGCAGGTCGGAGACCCAGTACTTC | CASSPGGGRSETQYF
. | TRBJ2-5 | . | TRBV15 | TGTGCCACCAGCGCCACAGGGCAAGAGACCCAGTACTTC | CATSATGQETQYF
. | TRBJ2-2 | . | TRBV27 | TGTGCCAGCAGTTTCGGGTCGGGGGACACCGGGGAGCTGTTTTTT | CASSFGSGDTGELFF
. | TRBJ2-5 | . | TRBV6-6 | TGTGCCAGCAGTTACGGACAGCTGAAAGGGGGGACCCAGTACTTC | CASSYGQLKGGTQYF
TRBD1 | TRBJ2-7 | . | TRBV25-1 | TGTGCCAGCAGTGACCCCGGGACAGGGTACGAGCAGTACTTC | CASSDPGTGYEQYF
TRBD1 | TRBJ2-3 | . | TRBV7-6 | TGTGCCAGCAGCTCACATCAGGGGGCAGATACGCAGTATTTT | CASSSHQGADTQYF
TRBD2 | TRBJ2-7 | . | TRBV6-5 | TGTGCCAGCACCCCCCAAGCGGGGGCCTACGAGCAGTACTTC | CASTPQAGAYEQYF